The 19 T cell receptor beta chains below come from one sample, sequenced in a study of cytomegalovirus exposure and HLA in healthy donors. Primers included in the PCR were 60 Vbeta and 13 Jbeta primers. TCRdb's copy holds only in-frame clones and misses some; the assay was immunoSEQ multiplex PCR. This table has fewer than 250,000 clones, roughly 80% appearing once. Sequenced sample: PBMCs. The receptors come from a man aged 30-40 years in good health and CMV-seronegative.

The J gene is TRBJ1-2, the V gene TRBV19, with 9 bases matching TRBD1. Germline CDR1 is LNHDA and CDR2 is SQIVND (reference sequence). This CDR3 contains 17 residues. V gave up 7 bases and J gave up 3 bases; unmatched junction bases: 15. CDR3 sequence reads: CASNSKKGTGTYYGYTF. In DNA, the CDR3 is TGTGCCAGTAACTCCAAAAAGGGGACAGGGACCTACTATGGCTACACCTTC.

This chain connects TRBV11-2 to TRBJ1-4, with D unclear. CDR3 length: 15 amino acids. Between the trimmed V and J ends, which lost 1 base and 8 bases, there was a span of 14 bases. In germline, CDR1 is SGHAT, CDR2 FQNNGV. In DNA, the CDR3 is TGTGCCAGCAGCTTAGGGGCAGAATATGAAGAAAAACTGTTTTTT. Translated, it gives CASSLGAEYEEKLFF.

This clone was seen a few times. This sequence joins TRBV6-1 and TRBJ1-1; 8 bases line up with TRBD1. With V trimmed by 10 bases and J by 3 bases, 4 bases remained unmatched. CDR3 length: 12 residues. Germline V gene data show CDR1 as MNHNS and CDR2 as SASEGT. The CDR3 reads CATRGQYTEAFF. The CDR3 coding sequence is TGTGCCACCAGGGGGCAGTACACTGAAGCTTTCTTT.

The genes are TRBV4-2 and TRBJ1-2; D gene unclear. The CDR3 has 17 residues. Trimming removed 0 bases from V and 4 bases from J, with 18 bases in between. Germline assignment: CDR1 LGHNA and CDR2 YNFKEQ. CDR3 sequence reads: CASSQETSPATGYGYTF. The CDR3 DNA reads as TGTGCCAGCAGCCAAGAAACTAGCCCGGCGACCGGCTATGGCTACACCTTC.

J is TRBJ2-7 and V is TRBV7-8; 10 bases are shared with TRBD1. Trimming took 3 bases from V and 8 from J; bases not matched to a gene: 16. This CDR3 has 17 amino acids. From germline, CDR1 is SGHVS and CDR2 FQNEAQ. The CDR3 sequence: CASSFAIKPMTGGKQYF. The CDR3 bases are TGTGCCAGCAGCTTCGCAATTAAACCCATGACAGGGGGCAAGCAGTACTTC.

In regard to this clone: At one end, the junction sequence differs from germline, possibly due to a read error. The chain has TRBV7-9 and TRBJ2-6; 8 nucleotides match TRBD1. Per the germline V gene, CDR1 is SEHNR and CDR2 is FQNEAQ (reference sequence). This CDR3 spans 11 amino acids. The chain's CDR3 is CSSSLDRALAF. The CDR3 DNA reads as TGTTCCAGCAGCTTGGACAGGGCCCTAGCTTTC.

The chain combines TRBV15 with TRBJ1-1; maybe TRBD1 (6 bases). Trimming stripped 2 bases from V and 4 bases from J, with 14 bases between. This CDR3 spans 15 amino acids. Germline loops: CDR1 LNHNV, CDR2 YYDKDF (reference sequence). The CDR3 reads CATSRLQGFRTEAFF. The CDR3 DNA sequence: TGTGCCACCAGCAGATTACAGGGTTTTCGCACTGAAGCTTTCTTT.

The chain combines TRBV7-2 with TRBJ2-7; perhaps TRBD2 as D (5 bases). The CDR3 extends over 14 amino acids. V dropped 1 base and J dropped 6 bases, with 13 bases sitting between them. Germline V gives CDR1 SGHTA, CDR2 FQGNSA. DNA of the CDR3: TGTGCCAGCAGCTTAGGAAGGGCAGGAGGCGAGCAGTACTTC. Translated: CASSLGRAGGEQYF.

This chain links TRBV7-2 with TRBJ2-7; 8 nucleotides align to TRBD1. The ends lost 3 bases at V and 2 bases at J; junction bases unmatched: 3. CDR3 length: 14 amino acids. Looked up from germline, CDR1 is SGHTA and CDR2 is FQGNSA. Here the CDR3 DNA reads TGTGCCAGCAGCTTTTGGACAGGGACCTACGAGCAGTACTTC. This translates into CASSFWTGTYEQYF.

On this clone itself: A read error may account for a junction end that differs from germline. The J gene is TRBJ2-6, the V gene TRBV5-1; D might be TRBD1 (5 bases). The germline V gene encodes CDR1 SGHRS and CDR2 YFSETQ. CDR3 length: 16 amino acids. Written as DNA, the CDR3 is TGCGCCAGCAGCTTGGTCCCTCTCTCTGGGGCCAGCGTCCTGACTTTC. It translates to CASSLVPLSGASVLTF.

V usage is TRBV10-1 and J usage is TRBJ2-5; 11 bases map to TRBD1. V trimming: 7 bases; J trimming: 4 bases; junction bases outside the gene matches: 8. The CDR3 sequence is 15 residues long. Germline CDR1 and CDR2: WNHNN and SYGVQD (reference sequence). CDR3 region: CASTGRGTGGETQYF. CDR3 nucleotide sequence: TGCGCCAGCACCGGGAGAGGGACAGGGGGAGAGACCCAGTACTTC.

This chain joins TRBV7-3 and TRBJ1-5; no reliable D call. V was clipped by 0 bases and J by 9 bases, with 18 bases between them. CDR3 length equals 16 residues. Germline V CDR1 and CDR2: SGHTA, FQGTGA. In nucleotides, the CDR3 is TGTGCCAGCAGCTTAACTCATCGGGGATGTTGTCGGCCCCAGCATTTT. It translates to CASSLTHRGCCRPQHF.

This rearrangement joins TRBV7-9 to TRBJ1-3, with no clear D. CDR3 length equals 14 residues. From germline, CDR1 is SEHNR and CDR2 FQNEAQ (reference sequence). The V end was cut by 5 bases, the J end by 2 bases, with 10 bases between. The CDR3 region has the DNA TGTGCCAGCAGCGCCGTCGGGGCTGGAAACACCATATATTTT. It is translated as CASSAVGAGNTIYF.

This sequence joins TRBV27 and TRBJ1-6, with no clear D. V lost 4 bases and J 9 bases, leaving 10 bases between the germline ends. CDR1 MNHEY and CDR2 SMNVEV come from the germline V gene (reference sequence). This CDR3 region has 13 residues. The CDR3 protein is CASSWSGSSPLHF. CDR3 nucleotide sequence: TGTGCCAGCAGTTGGAGCGGTTCTTCACCCCTCCACTTT.

This chain uses TRBV9 with TRBJ2-3; 8 bases map to TRBD2. V shed 4 bases and J 2 bases; nucleotides not matched to a gene: 9. CDR3 length: 16 amino acids. Germline assignment: CDR1 SGDLS and CDR2 YYNGEE. The CDR3: CASSPKAGGATDTQYF. The CDR3, as DNA: TGTGCCAGCAGCCCTAAAGCCGGGGGGGCCACAGATACGCAGTATTTT.

This clone was detected a few times. The chain carries TRBV19 and TRBJ1-4; unclear D gene. Trimming took off 3 bases at V and 5 bases at J, with 16 bases between the two ends. The CDR3 has 16 amino acids. CDR1 LNHDA and CDR2 SQIVND come from the germline V gene (reference sequence). The CDR3 reads CASSIREGGGNEKLFF. The CDR3 DNA reads TGTGCCAGTAGTATTCGAGAGGGAGGCGGCAATGAAAAACTGTTTTTT.

This clone was found a few times. This chain uses TRBV2 with TRBJ2-7; 8 bases are a match to TRBD1. The V segment lost 4 bases and the J segment 7 bases; nucleotides outside the gene matches: 9. Germline V gene data show CDR1 as SNHLY and CDR2 as FYNNEI. This CDR3 spans 14 amino acids. CDR3 amino acids: CASSGDRGKQEQYF. For the CDR3, the DNA is TGTGCCAGCAGTGGTGACAGGGGTAAACAAGAGCAGTACTTC.

The table lists this clone with a few counts. V is TRBV7-9 and J is TRBJ2-1; tentatively, D is TRBD2 (6 bases). Looked up from germline, CDR1 is SEHNR and CDR2 is FQNEAQ (reference sequence). Trimming pared 1 base from V and 14 bases from J, leaving 27 bases between. The CDR3 sequence is 17 residues long. DNA of the CDR3: TGTGCCAGCAGCTTAGGACAAATCCGGGACTCCGAGGATAGCAAGTTCTTC. This codes for CASSLGQIRDSEDSKFF.

V gene TRBV5-1 combines with J gene TRBJ2-2; no clear D. The CDR3 contains 13 residues. CDR1 and CDR2 from the germline V gene are SGHRS and YFSETQ. Between the trimmed V and J ends, which lost 3 bases and 6 bases, there was a span of 9 bases. The CDR3 spells CASSWPRPGELFF. Here the CDR3 DNA reads TGCGCCAGCAGCTGGCCTCGTCCCGGGGAGCTGTTTTTT.